This TCR beta chain was captured in a study of blood T cell repertoires in COVID-19. Per the authors' pipeline: The authors estimated nucleated cell counts from reference gene primer amplification. Using immunoSEQ multiplex PCR, the repertoire was profiled, and TCRdb retains in-frame clones only, with some absent. V and J calls and clone size come straight from that table; D and trimming were deduced from the DNA. The profile covers fewer than 600,000 clones, with roughly 89% appearing a single time and roughly 0.9% taken by the ten largest. This CDR3 has 15 amino acids. Germline V CDR1 and CDR2: SNHLY, FYNNEI. The V gene lost 8 bases and the J gene lost 0 bases, with 16 bases spanning the gap.

This receptor was identified in a man aged 18 to 30 with COVID-19, enrolled during active disease. Sequencing used peripheral blood. The gene calls are TRBV2 and TRBJ1-2; D is uncertain. In nucleotides, the CDR3 is TGTGCCAGCCTAGGCTTAACTCTAGCTAACTATGGCTACACCTTC. Translating gives CASLGLTLANYGYTF.